Presented here are 27 T cell receptor beta chains from one specimen sequenced in a study of blood T cell repertoires in COVID-19. Assay used: immunoSEQ multiplex PCR; TCRdb lists only in-frame clones, some missing. The table records some 400,000 clones, 90% of them present only once. The material sequenced was peripheral blood. The receptors stem from a man between 18 and 29 years old with active or convalescent COVID-19.

V usage is TRBV19 and J usage is TRBJ1-6; TRBD1 matches at 9 bases. The CDR3 is made up of 14 amino acids. Germline-derived CDR1 and CDR2 are LNHDA and SQIVND (reference sequence). With V trimmed by 5 bases and J by 10 bases, 6 bases remained unmatched. The CDR3 bases are TGTGCCAGTAGTCCCCGGGACAGGGACTCACCCCTCCACTTT. The encoded protein is CASSPRDRDSPLHF.

This clone is a singleton in its sample. J is TRBJ2-7 and V is TRBV10-2, with D perhaps TRBD1 (5 bases). V lost 2 bases to trimming and J lost 0 bases, with 11 bases between them. The length of the CDR3 is 15 residues. Germline V gene sequence: CDR1 WSHSY, CDR2 SAAADI. The CDR3 region is CASSEQTDSSYEQYF. Here the CDR3 DNA reads TGCGCCAGCAGTGAGCAGACCGACAGCTCCTACGAGCAGTACTTC.

V gene TRBV28 combines with J gene TRBJ2-1; unclear D gene. This CDR3 region has 13 residues. CDR1 MDHEN and CDR2 SYDVKM come from the germline V gene. Trimming took 5 bases from V and 0 from J, leaving 5 bases between them. CDR3 in amino acids: CASSPGSYNEQFF. CDR3 bases: TGTGCCAGCAGTCCCGGCTCCTACAATGAGCAGTTCTTC.

A note on this clone: This sample also contains other DNA sequences that code for the same CDR3. This rearrangement joins TRBV2 to TRBJ2-4, with TRBD1 identical over 7 bases. CDR3 length equals 14 residues. Losses at the gene ends were 6 bases for V and 0 bases for J; bases not matched to a gene: 2. The germline V gene encodes CDR1 SNHLY and CDR2 FYNNEI. The CDR3 DNA sequence: TGTGCCAGCAGGACAGGGCTAGCCAAAAACATTCAGTACTTC. It translates to CASRTGLAKNIQYF.

V gene TRBV4-3 combines with J gene TRBJ1-2; 9 bases are a match to TRBD1. The CDR3 totals 16 residues. The V and J ends lost 3 bases and 6 bases, in that order; junction bases with no gene match: 11. Germline assignment: CDR1 LGHNA and CDR2 YSLEER. The CDR3, as DNA: TGCGCCAGCAGCCAGGAAACAGGGGGCGAATACCATGGCTACACCTTC. Protein: CASSQETGGEYHGYTF.

The chain has TRBV18 and TRBJ2-7; 8 bases fit TRBD2. Trimming removed 4 bases from V and 3 bases from J; junction bases left unmatched: 2. The germline CDR1 and CDR2 sequences are KGHSH and LQKENI. This CDR3 has 13 residues. CDR3 in DNA: TGTGCCAGCTCACTCCGGGAGGGCTACGAGCAGTACTTC. It codes for CASSLREGYEQYF.

This clone was seen once. The chain combines TRBV6-5 with TRBJ2-2, with 8 bases identical to TRBD1. Germline-derived CDR1 and CDR2 are MNHEY and SVGAGI. V lost 2 bases, J lost 8 bases, and 4 bases stayed unmatched. The CDR3 extends over 14 amino acids. The CDR3 sequence: CASSYPGGRGELFF. CDR3 sequence (DNA): TGTGCCAGCAGTTACCCAGGGGGCCGAGGGGAGCTGTTTTTT.

The rearrangement links TRBV5-8 to TRBJ1-4, with D perhaps matching TRBD1 (5 bases). CDR1 and CDR2 (germline): SGHTS, YDEGEE. The CDR3 is 15 amino acids. Trimming left V 2 bases short and J 3 bases short, with 11 bases between. The CDR3 bases are TGTGCCAGCAGCTTCCAAGGGGCTTCTAATGAAAAACTGTTTTTT. Amino acid sequence: CASSFQGASNEKLFF.

On this clone itself: Other nucleotide sequences from this sample produce the same CDR3. This rearrangement joins TRBV6-5 to TRBJ2-7, with TRBD1 matching over 7 bases. Unmatched junction bases numbered 5, after V lost 6 bases and J lost 3 bases. Germline CDR1 and CDR2: MNHEY and SVGAGI. The CDR3 contains 13 residues. CDR3 sequence reads: CASRRQGLYEQYF. Written as DNA, the CDR3 is TGTGCCAGCAGACGACAGGGCCTCTACGAGCAGTACTTC.

V and J are TRBV27 and TRBJ2-4; 9 bases agree with TRBD1. Germline V CDR1 and CDR2: MNHEY, SMNVEV (reference sequence). J was trimmed by 9 bases and V by 6 bases; bases with no gene match: 9. The CDR3 covers 14 residues. The CDR3: CASSLVGTGFIQYF. The CDR3 DNA is TGTGCCAGCAGCCTCGTCGGGACAGGGTTCATTCAGTACTTC.

Regarding this clone: The sample carries other DNA sequences with the same CDR3. The CDR3 region is CASSPQGANTEAFF. The DNA for the CDR3 is TGTGCCAGCTCACCACAGGGGGCGAACACTGAAGCTTTCTTT. The chain couples TRBV18 to TRBJ1-1; 7 bases are shared with TRBD1. V lost 1 base and J lost 1; bases outside the gene matches: 0. Germline CDR1 reads KGHSH; CDR2 reads LQKENI. The CDR3 has 14 residues.

The rearrangement joins TRBV7-3 to TRBJ2-5, with 8 bases lining up with TRBD1. Germline trimming cut 4 bases from V and 4 bases from J; bases unmatched to any gene: 11. Per the germline V gene, CDR1 is SGHTA and CDR2 is FQGTGA. The CDR3 extends over 16 amino acids. CDR3 region: CASSSGLQGVGETQYF. CDR3 nucleotides: TGTGCCAGCAGCTCAGGGCTACAGGGGGTCGGAGAGACCCAGTACTTC.

The rearrangement joins TRBV3-1 (or the pseudogene TRBV3-2) to TRBJ2-7; 12 bases map to TRBD2. CDR3 length equals 15 residues. Germline lookup yields CDR1 LGHDT and CDR2 YNNKEL (reference sequence). Trimming cost V 1 base and J 8 bases; bases outside gene matches: 6. CDR3 residues: CASSQGPLAGGQQYF. The CDR3 nucleotides read TGTGCCAGCAGCCAAGGTCCGCTAGCGGGAGGGCAGCAGTACTTC.

J is TRBJ1-1 and V is TRBV5-6, with D unclear. V gave up 0 bases and J gave up 0 bases, with 9 bases separating them. The V gene's germline CDR1 is SGHDT and CDR2 YYEEEE. This CDR3 has 15 residues. The CDR3 DNA sequence: TGTGCCAGCAGCTTGGCGCGGAAAATGAACACTGAAGCTTTCTTT. It codes for CASSLARKMNTEAFF. The entire variable domain, with the rest obtained from reference TRBV5-6 and TRBJ1-1, is as follows: DAGVTQSPTHLIKTRGQQVTLRCSPKSGHDTVSWYQQALGQGPQFIFQYYEEEERQRGNFPDRFSGHQFPNYSSELNVNALLLGDSALYLCASSLARKMNTEAFFGQGTRLTVV.

V and J are TRBV29-1 and TRBJ1-3, with unresolved D. Per germline, CDR1 SQVTM and CDR2 ANQGSEA. Trimming removed 7 bases at V and 0 bases at J, with 16 bases between. The CDR3 runs 15 residues. This chain's CDR3 is CSAKDGANSGNTIYF. The CDR3 DNA sequence: TGCAGCGCCAAAGACGGAGCCAACTCTGGAAACACCATATATTTT.

The V and J genes are TRBV28 and TRBJ1-2; TRBD1 might be the D (6 bases). Trimming took off 6 bases at V and 7 bases at J, with 18 bases between the two ends. The CDR3 contains 14 residues. Germline V lookup: CDR1 MDHEN, CDR2 SYDVKM. The CDR3 nucleotides are TGTGCCAGCAGAACAACCGGGACAACCTCTGGCTACACCTTC. Translation gives CASRTTGTTSGYTF.

The J gene is TRBJ2-2, the V gene TRBV7-9; a weak D match, TRBD1 (6 bases). CDR1 is SEHNR and CDR2 is FQNEAQ in the germline V gene (reference sequence). V was clipped by 7 bases and J by 1 base, with 10 bases between them. The CDR3 is 14 amino acids. DNA of the CDR3: TGTGCCAGCAACGGACAGCGGAACACCGGGGAGCTGTTTTTT. Translating gives CASNGQRNTGELFF.

The V gene is TRBV5-1, the J gene TRBJ2-5; 9 nucleotides line up with TRBD2. CDR3 size: 16 residues. Germline lookup yields CDR1 SGHRS and CDR2 YFSETQ. Trimming cost V 2 bases and J 1 base; bases outside gene matches: 6. The chain's CDR3 is CASSLGSGRLQETQYF. CDR3 nucleotides: TGCGCCAGCAGCTTAGGTAGCGGGAGACTCCAAGAGACCCAGTACTTC.

This chain joins TRBV9 and TRBJ2-6, with 8 bases that match TRBD1. The length of the CDR3 is 18 residues. Losses at the gene ends were 3 bases for V and 0 bases for J; bases not matched to a gene: 8. Germline V gene sequence: CDR1 SGDLS, CDR2 YYNGEE. This chain's CDR3 is CASSARGPDNSGANVLTF. The CDR3 DNA sequence: TGTGCCAGCAGCGCCAGGGGGCCGGACAACTCTGGGGCCAACGTCCTGACTTTC.

CDR3 bases: TGTGCCAGCAGCTGGGACAGGCCCTACGAGCAGTACTTC. Protein product: CASSWDRPYEQYF. The chain links TRBV7-2 to TRBJ2-7, with 8 bases lining up with TRBD1. J gave up 2 bases and V 4 bases, and 1 base lay outside the gene matches. In germline, CDR1 is SGHTA, CDR2 FQGNSA. The CDR3 is 13 amino acids.

This clone was seen a few times. This chain connects TRBV29-1 to TRBJ1-4, with a possible D match to TRBD1 (5 bases). Germline CDR1 and CDR2: SQVTM and ANQGSEA. The CDR3 runs to 16 residues. The germline V and J ends were trimmed by 3 bases and 4 bases, with 18 bases remaining between them. This CDR3 reads CSVELYGTGGNEKLFF. The DNA for the CDR3 is TGCAGCGTTGAGCTTTACGGTACAGGTGGTAATGAAAAACTGTTTTTT.

J is TRBJ1-4 and V is TRBV5-4, with TRBD1 matching 8 bases. Per the germline V gene, CDR1 is SGHNT and CDR2 is YYREEE (reference sequence). The CDR3 extends over 17 amino acids. V shed 3 bases and J 0 bases; nucleotides not matched to a gene: 7. Here the CDR3 reads CASSSTGTGTTNEKLFF. DNA of the CDR3: TGTGCCAGCAGCTCAACCGGGACAGGAACAACTAATGAAAAACTGTTTTTT.

V and J are TRBV9 and TRBJ1-5; D unresolved. This CDR3 region has 13 residues. V was cut by 3 bases and J by 4 bases, with 8 bases left in between. Germline loops: CDR1 SGDLS, CDR2 YYNGEE. DNA for the CDR3: TGTGCCAGCAGCGGGGAGCAAAATCAGCCCCAGCATTTT. Its protein product is CASSGEQNQPQHF.

The chain recombines TRBV7-9 with TRBJ2-1, with TRBD2 matching 12 bases. CDR3 size: 15 residues. Per the germline V gene, CDR1 is SEHNR and CDR2 is FQNEAQ (reference sequence). With V trimmed by 5 bases and J by 3 bases, 2 bases remained unmatched. CDR3 coding DNA: TGTGCCAGCAGCCGACTAGCGGGAGTCTACAATGAGCAGTTCTTC. It is translated as CASSRLAGVYNEQFF.

The chain combines TRBV19 with TRBJ2-3, with 11 bases fitting TRBD1. V was pared by 6 bases and J by 4 bases, with 6 bases of the junction left unmatched. This CDR3 region has 15 residues. Germline V gene lookup returns CDR1 LNHDA and CDR2 SQIVND (reference sequence). The CDR3 DNA follows: TGTGCCAGTAGGGACAGGGGGCTCGGGTCAGATACGCAGTATTTT. The encoded protein is CASRDRGLGSDTQYF. Filled out from reference TRBV19 and TRBJ2-3, the complete variable domain reads DGGITQSPKYLFRKEGQNVTLSCEQNLNHDAMYWYRQDPGQGLRLIYYSQIVNDFQKGDIAEGYSVSREKKESFPLTVTSAQKNPTAFYLCASRDRGLGSDTQYFGPGTRLTVL.

As regards this clone: In the same sample, other DNA sequences code for this CDR3. The V call is TRBV19, the J call TRBJ1-2; 7 bases align to TRBD1. The CDR3 length is 14 residues. With 4 bases clipped from V and 6 bases from J, the junction kept 8 bases outside the gene matches. The germline CDR1 and CDR2 sequences are LNHDA and SQIVND (reference sequence). The CDR3 loop reads CASSTKDRAHGYTF. In nucleotides, the CDR3 is TGTGCCAGTAGTACAAAAGACAGGGCGCATGGCTACACCTTC.

In this sample, this clone turned up once. V and J are TRBV27 and TRBJ1-1; the match to TRBD1 covers 8 bases. From germline, CDR1 is MNHEY and CDR2 SMNVEV (reference sequence). The CDR3 sequence is 18 residues long. With 5 bases clipped from V and 5 bases from J, the junction kept 19 bases outside the gene matches. Here the CDR3 DNA reads TGTGCCAGCAGTCCAAGACAGGGGAAGGGTTTTAGGGCGACTGAAGCTTTCTTT. It yields the protein CASSPRQGKGFRATEAFF.